This T cell receptor beta chain was captured in a study of CD8 T cells in Susac syndrome. Random hexamers primed reverse transcription of about 0.5 to 1 ug RNA. TCR beta CDR3 was amplified by immunoSEQ multiplex PCR. This amplification extended across 54 Vbeta and 13 Jbeta segments. TCRdb re-called the immunoSEQ multiplex PCR reads with MiXCR, one entry per CDR3 protein. The sample consists of 75,000 to 80,000 distinct CDR3 sequences, roughly 94% of them appearing once. This CDR3 region has 13 residues. V dropped 0 bases and J dropped 1 base, with 6 bases sitting between them. Germline loops: CDR1 DFQATT, CDR2 SNEGSKA (reference sequence). This clonotype came up once.

Sequencing was carried out using CD8+ T cells from PBMCs. The chain couples TRBV20-1 to TRBJ1-2; unclear D gene. This TCR derives from a human donor with Susac syndrome. The CDR3 is CSARDPLNYGYTF. CDR3 sequence (DNA): TGCAGTGCTAGAGATCCACTTAACTATGGCTACACCTTC.